This T cell receptor (beta chain) came from a study of cytomegalovirus exposure and HLA in healthy donors. V shed 5 bases and J 8 bases; nucleotides not matched to a gene: 11. Germline loops: CDR1 SGHTA, CDR2 FQGNSA. The CDR3 has 15 amino acids. The PCR was carried out with 60 Vbeta primers and 13 Jbeta primers. Sequencing used immunoSEQ multiplex PCR; TCRdb keeps in-frame clones, though not all of them. The sample carries roughly 120,000 clones, 50% to 70% recorded once. The sample was PBMCs. The chain recombines TRBV7-2 with TRBJ2-1; 8 bases match TRBD1. The sequence was obtained from a middle-aged woman in good health and CMV-seropositive. The CDR3 nucleotides are TGTGCCAGCAGCCCAGGGGGCCTCCCTGGAGATGAGCAGTTCTTC. Translating it yields CASSPGGLPGDEQFF.